Each of the 13 T cell receptor beta chains below was sequenced from the same sample in a study of cytomegalovirus exposure and HLA in healthy donors (dated by TCRdb to 2017 to 2019). Library prep was done by the immunoSEQ multiplex PCR assay. The multiplex PCR relied on a mix of 60 forward primers for TCR Vbeta segments and 13 reverse primers for TCR Jbeta segments. The clones in this table, taken by TCRdb from immuneACCESS, are in-frame only. Not every clone is retained; where verified, under half of the shortfall comes from an unresolved V gene, and the cause of the rest is unknown. The sample's table lists a count of tens of thousands of clones. The ten biggest clones cover around 1.1% of the sample. The sample consisted of PBMCs. The receptors were sampled from a woman aged 30 to 39 in good health and CMV-seronegative.

J is TRBJ2-7 and V is TRBV7-9; D might be TRBD2 (6 bases). V lost 6 bases to trimming and J lost 1 base, with 19 bases between them. Germline V gene data show CDR1 as SEHNR and CDR2 as FQNEAQ (reference sequence). The CDR3 has 16 amino acids. CDR3 DNA sequence: TGTGCCAGCAGTCGAGTGGGGGGAGGCCGATCCTACGAGCAGTACTTC. It encodes CASSRVGGGRSYEQYF.

The chain links TRBV7-9 to TRBJ2-2; 15 nucleotides match TRBD2. CDR1 SEHNR and CDR2 FQNEAQ come from the germline V gene (reference sequence). Germline trimming cut 6 bases from V and 4 bases from J; bases unmatched to any gene: 6. The CDR3 loop spans 17 amino acids. CDR3 DNA: TGTGCCAGCAGTCGGACTAGCGGGGGGGTAATCACCGGGGAGCTGTTTTTT. It is translated as CASSRTSGGVITGELFF.

The chain couples TRBV29-1 to TRBJ1-2, with D possibly TRBD1 on 5 matching bases. The CDR3 is 13 residues long. The germline V and J ends were trimmed by 0 bases and 8 bases, with 13 bases remaining between them. Looked up from germline, CDR1 is SQVTM and CDR2 is ANQGSEA. The chain's CDR3 is CSVEDGARAGYTF. CDR3 bases: TGCAGCGTTGAAGATGGGGCGCGAGCAGGCTACACCTTC.

The chain carries TRBV4-1 and TRBJ1-1, with a possible D match to TRBD1 (6 bases). Trimming shortened V by 4 bases and J by 5 bases, and 11 bases separated the two germline ends. The CDR3 contains 13 residues. Germline CDR1 is MGHRA and CDR2 is YSYEKL. The CDR3 loop is CASSPGGGTEAFF. The CDR3 DNA sequence: TGCGCCAGCAGCCCGGGAGGGGGGACTGAAGCTTTCTTT.

The chain has TRBV6-5 and TRBJ1-2, with a possible D match to TRBD1 (5 bases). The V gene's germline CDR1 is MNHEY and CDR2 SVGAGI. Trimming removed 0 bases at V and 7 bases at J, with 12 bases between. This CDR3 has 14 amino acids. In DNA form, the CDR3 reads TGTGCCAGCAGTTACTCGGGGGGGGTCTCTGGCTACACCTTC. Translated, it gives CASSYSGGVSGYTF.

This chain joins TRBV19 and TRBJ2-7; 12 bases are a match to TRBD2. The CDR3 length is 15 residues. Trimming at V came to 4 bases and at J to 3 bases, leaving 4 bases not matched to a gene. Germline CDR1 reads LNHDA; CDR2 reads SQIVND (reference sequence). DNA of the CDR3: TGTGCCAGTAGTAGACTAGCGGGGGAACTCTACGAGCAGTACTTC. Amino acids: CASSRLAGELYEQYF. The full variable domain, its missing parts supplied by reference TRBV19 and TRBJ2-7, is DGGITQSPKYLFRKEGQNVTLSCEQNLNHDAMYWYRQDPGQGLRLIYYSQIVNDFQKGDIAEGYSVSREKKESFPLTVTSAQKNPTAFYLCASSRLAGELYEQYFGPGTRLTVT.

The CDR3 DNA is TGTGCCTGGAGCGGACAGAGCAATCAGCCCCAGCATTTT. It yields the protein CAWSGQSNQPQHF. The chain links TRBV30 to TRBJ1-5, with D perhaps TRBD1 (6 bases). Germline CDR1 reads GTSNPN; CDR2 reads SVGIG (reference sequence). The V end was cut by 3 bases, the J end by 1 base, with 7 bases between. The CDR3 totals 13 residues.

The chain links TRBV30 to TRBJ2-5, with a tentative D call TRBD2 (5 bases). This CDR3 region has 14 residues. The V and J ends lost 0 bases and 2 bases respectively, with 10 bases between them. The germline V gene has CDR1 GTSNPN and CDR2 SVGIG (reference sequence). The CDR3 sequence is CAWSVSSLQETQYF. CDR3 in DNA: TGTGCCTGGAGTGTGTCTAGCCTACAAGAGACCCAGTACTTC.

The CDR3 nucleotides read TGTGCCAGCAGTAGGGGAAACGCTTTCTTT. Encoded protein: CASSRGNAFF. This chain uses TRBV6-1 with TRBJ1-1; weak D call: TRBD1 (5 bases). The CDR3 is made up of 10 amino acids. CDR1 is MNHNS, CDR2 SASEGT, per germline. V gave up 5 bases and J gave up 11 bases, with 9 bases separating them.

The V call is TRBV29-1, the J call TRBJ1-2; D uncertain. The CDR3 is made up of 13 amino acids. CDR1 is SQVTM, CDR2 ANQGSEA, per germline. V lost 1 base to trimming and J lost 3 bases, with 9 bases between them. The CDR3 loop reads CSVEVGEDYGYTF. CDR3 sequence (DNA): TGCAGCGTTGAAGTCGGGGAAGACTATGGCTACACCTTC.

The rearrangement links TRBV6-5 to TRBJ1-2, with D unresolved. Germline CDR1 and CDR2: MNHEY and SVGAGI. The V and J ends lost 5 bases and 7 bases respectively, with 14 bases between them. The CDR3 is 13 amino acids. CDR3 bases: TGTGCCAGCAGTACCCGGGGTTTCGGTGGCTACACCTTC. It codes for CASSTRGFGGYTF.

This rearrangement joins TRBV5-1 to TRBJ2-3; TRBD2 matches at 9 bases. Unmatched junction bases numbered 10, after V lost 2 bases and J lost 0 bases. The CDR3 is 18 amino acids. Germline V CDR1 and CDR2: SGHRS, YFSETQ. The CDR3 spells CASSFRGSGGPSTDTQYF. CDR3 nucleotide sequence: TGCGCCAGCAGCTTCCGGGGTAGCGGGGGTCCTAGCACAGATACGCAGTATTTT.

The chain uses TRBV7-8 and TRBJ1-2; D not resolved. The V gene's germline CDR1 is SGHVS and CDR2 FQNEAQ. This CDR3 contains 14 residues. V was clipped by 1 base and J by 10 bases, with 16 bases between them. DNA of the CDR3: TGTGCCAGCAGCTTAGAAGGATCGGGAACGAACTACACCTTC. The encoded protein is CASSLEGSGTNYTF.